This T cell receptor beta chain stems from a study of T-cell reconstitution after alpha-beta-depleted transplantation in children. Unique molecular identifiers were incorporated when the TCRbeta library was constructed. Each CDR3 protein is one row after TCRdb ran MiXCR on the PCR reads. The profile shows roughly 610,000 distinct CDR3 sequences, about 10% of them singletons. This TCR derives from a human donor who donated a stem cell graft to a child with acute myeloid leukemia. The sample in question was PBMCs from the stem cell graft donor, obtained from the stem cell graft.

The CDR3 DNA reads TGCGCCAGCAGCATGGACAGCTATGGCTACACCTTC. Protein sequence: CASSMDSYGYTF. V and J are TRBV5-1 and TRBJ1-2; D may be TRBD1 (6 bases). V lost 4 bases, J lost 4 bases, and 8 bases lay in between. The germline gives CDR1 SGHRS, CDR2 YFSETQ. The CDR3 totals 12 residues.